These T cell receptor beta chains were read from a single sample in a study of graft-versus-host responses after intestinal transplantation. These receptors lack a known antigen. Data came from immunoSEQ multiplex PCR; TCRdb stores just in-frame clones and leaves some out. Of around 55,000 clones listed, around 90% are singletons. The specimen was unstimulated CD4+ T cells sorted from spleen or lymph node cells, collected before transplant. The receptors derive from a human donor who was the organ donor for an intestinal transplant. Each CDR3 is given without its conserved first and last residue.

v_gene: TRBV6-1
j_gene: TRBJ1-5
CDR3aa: ASSEARHGNQPQH

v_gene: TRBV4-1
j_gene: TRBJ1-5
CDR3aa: ASSQAGQSNQPQH

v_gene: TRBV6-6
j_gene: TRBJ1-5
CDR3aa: ASSYSSGQGNQPQH

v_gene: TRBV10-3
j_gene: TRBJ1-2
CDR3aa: AIRVPDRADYGYT

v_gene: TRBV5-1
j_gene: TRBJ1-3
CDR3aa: ASSSGTPRDTIY

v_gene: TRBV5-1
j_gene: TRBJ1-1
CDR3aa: ASSLGQGTTEAF

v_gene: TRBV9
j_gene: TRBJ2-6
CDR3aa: ASSVGGGLDSGANVLT

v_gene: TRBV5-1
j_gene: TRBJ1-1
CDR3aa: ASSLGQRGPNTEAF

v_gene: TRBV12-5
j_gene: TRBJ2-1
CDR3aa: ASGLDPSTSGSLYNEQF

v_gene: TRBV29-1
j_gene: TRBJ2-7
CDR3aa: SAGQSSYEQY

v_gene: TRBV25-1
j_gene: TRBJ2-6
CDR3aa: ASSRDHRGSGANVLT

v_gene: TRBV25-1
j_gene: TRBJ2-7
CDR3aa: ASSGSHGTGGAEQY

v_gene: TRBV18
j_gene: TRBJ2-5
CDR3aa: ASFSTSQETQY

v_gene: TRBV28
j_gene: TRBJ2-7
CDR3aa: ASSLLPGQGYEQY

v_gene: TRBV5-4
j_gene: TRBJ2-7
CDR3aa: ASSLAQKSSYEQY

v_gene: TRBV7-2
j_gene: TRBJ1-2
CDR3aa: ASSSRGGEGYGYT

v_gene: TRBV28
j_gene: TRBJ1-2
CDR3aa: ASSPTPGQGAYGYT

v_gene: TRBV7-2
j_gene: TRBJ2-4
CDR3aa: ASSFGQGDIQY

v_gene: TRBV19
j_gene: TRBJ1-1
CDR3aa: ASSIVRDTEAF

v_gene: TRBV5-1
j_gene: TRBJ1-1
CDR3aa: ASSKMGGGNTEAF

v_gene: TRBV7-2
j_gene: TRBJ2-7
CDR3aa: ASSLGFLGQYALEQY

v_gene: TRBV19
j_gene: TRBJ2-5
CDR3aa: ASSPAGAETQY

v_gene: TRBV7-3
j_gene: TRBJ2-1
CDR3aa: ASSSGTSGNNEQF

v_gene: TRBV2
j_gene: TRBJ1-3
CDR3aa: ASSTPGTGNTIY

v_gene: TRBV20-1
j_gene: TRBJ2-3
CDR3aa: SAQEADTQY

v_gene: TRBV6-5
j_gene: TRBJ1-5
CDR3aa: ASSGTAAWSPQH

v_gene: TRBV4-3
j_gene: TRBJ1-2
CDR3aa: ASSPGTGGYYGYT

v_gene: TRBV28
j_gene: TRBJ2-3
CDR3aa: ASSLSGGTTDTQY

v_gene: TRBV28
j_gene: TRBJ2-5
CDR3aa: ASSSGQVGQETQY

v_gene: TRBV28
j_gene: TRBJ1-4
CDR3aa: ASREDRVLEKLF

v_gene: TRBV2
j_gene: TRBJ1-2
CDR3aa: ASSGPGQGLANYGYT

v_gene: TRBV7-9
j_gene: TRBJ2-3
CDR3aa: AGSLRLAGDTDTQY

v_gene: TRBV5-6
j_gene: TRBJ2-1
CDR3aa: ASSLEEWTSVYNEQF

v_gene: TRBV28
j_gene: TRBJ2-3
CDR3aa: ASSKSGARDTQY

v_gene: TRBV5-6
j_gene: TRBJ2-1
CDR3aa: ASSLVGGRAFNEQF

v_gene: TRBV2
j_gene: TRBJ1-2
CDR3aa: ASSAGSSHGYT

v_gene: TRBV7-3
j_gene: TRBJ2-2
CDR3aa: ASSSPAGGNTGELF

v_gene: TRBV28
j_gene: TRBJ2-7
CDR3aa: ASSPGLVSSYEQY

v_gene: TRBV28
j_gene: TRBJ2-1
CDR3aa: ASSGGGFSNEQF

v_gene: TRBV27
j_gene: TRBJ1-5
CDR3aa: ASSLGGLFDSNQPQH

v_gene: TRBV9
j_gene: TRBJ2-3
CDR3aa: ASSPTQGTITDTQY

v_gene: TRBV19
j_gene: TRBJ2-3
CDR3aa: ASSIGGGIESTDTQY

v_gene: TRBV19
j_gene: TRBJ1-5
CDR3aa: ASSMGNHPNQPQH